This T cell receptor beta chain was profiled in a study of T cells in Graves' hyperthyroidism and ophthalmopathy. Uncontrolled infections, other autoimmune diseases, pregnancy or lactation led to exclusion of patients. Fresh peripheral blood, 7.5 to 10 ml of it, supplied the PBMCs. Trimming at V came to 2 bases and at J to 5 bases, leaving 7 bases not matched to a gene. CDR3 length: 15 amino acids. Per the germline V gene, CDR1 is MNHEY and CDR2 is SVGAGI. This clonotype was counted ten times or more. The source material, RNA transcripts, was used to amplify TCR beta CDR3 regions. The HTBI primer set served for first-round RT-PCR of the TCR CDR3. TCRdb used MiXCR to reprocess the multiplex PCR reads, holding one entry per CDR3 protein. The profile shows fewer than 350,000 distinct CDR3 sequences, 13% of them singletons.

This TCR came from a woman aged 30 to 39 with Graves' hyperthyroidism that later progressed to Graves' ophthalmopathy. What was sequenced was blood. V and J are TRBV6-5 and TRBJ2-7, with 9 bases that match TRBD2. The DNA for the CDR3 is TGTGCCAGCAGTTACGATCGGGGACTAGCAGACGAGCAGTACTTC. It is translated as CASSYDRGLADEQYF.